Each of the 27 T cell receptor beta chains below was sequenced from the same sample in a study of T cells in Graves' hyperthyroidism and ophthalmopathy. There were TCR beta CDR3 regions amplified from RNA transcripts. The HTBI primer set drove a first-round RT-PCR of the TCR CDR3. TCRdb processed the multiplex PCR reads anew with MiXCR; each CDR3 protein has one entry. The sample lists more than 350,000 distinct CDR3 sequences; about 18% were seen once. Sequenced input: blood. All receptors come from a woman aged 25 to 39 with Graves' hyperthyroidism that later progressed to Graves' ophthalmopathy.

This clonotype came up many times. This chain uses TRBV11-2 with TRBJ2-7; no clear D gene. The CDR3 covers 14 residues. V gave up 5 bases and J gave up 6 bases, with 17 bases separating them. Germline assignment: CDR1 SGHAT and CDR2 FQNNGV. CDR3 in amino acids: CASSTAPAALEQYF. The CDR3, as DNA: TGTGCCAGCAGCACCGCCCCTGCTGCCCTCGAGCAGTACTTC.

V is TRBV2 and J is TRBJ1-3; no clear D gene. CDR3 size: 17 residues. Germline assignment: CDR1 SNHLY and CDR2 FYNNEI. The V end lost 1 base, the J end lost 4 bases, and 17 bases lay between the germline ends. This chain's CDR3 is CASSEGYRGTRGNTIYF. DNA of the CDR3: TGTGCCAGCAGTGAAGGGTATAGAGGAACCAGGGGAAACACCATATATTTT. The variable domain in full, with the rest retrieved from reference TRBV2 and TRBJ1-3, is EPEVTQTPSHQVTQMGQEVILRCVPISNHLYFYWYRQILGQKVEFLVSFYNNEISEKSEIFDDQFSVERPDGSNFTLKIRSTKLEDSAMYFCASSEGYRGTRGNTIYFGEGSWLTVV.

This clonotype showed up many times. The chain joins TRBV5-1 to TRBJ1-4; TRBD1 agrees at 8 bases. CDR1 is SGHRS, CDR2 YFSETQ, per germline. The CDR3 runs 14 residues. The V and J ends lost 5 bases and 6 bases, in that order; junction bases with no gene match: 6. The CDR3 DNA is TGCGCCAGCAGACACGGGACAGGCGATGAAAAACTGTTTTTT. It yields the protein CASRHGTGDEKLFF.

This clonotype has more than one count but fewer than ten. The chain recombines TRBV28 with TRBJ1-1, with no clear D. Germline loops: CDR1 MDHEN, CDR2 SYDVKM. The CDR3 runs to 14 residues. Deletions cut 2 bases from V and 0 bases from J, with 7 bases between. The CDR3 spells CASSLMAVNTEAFF. CDR3 coding DNA: TGTGCCAGCAGTTTAATGGCAGTGAACACTGAAGCTTTCTTT.

Ten or more counts support this clonotype. The chain couples TRBV24-1 to TRBJ1-3; tentative D call: TRBD1 (6 bases). Trimming left V 8 bases short and J 2 bases short, with 9 bases between. This CDR3 has 13 amino acids. Germline assignment: CDR1 KGHDR and CDR2 SFDVKD. The CDR3 sequence is CATNGGPGNTIYF. CDR3 nucleotide sequence: TGTGCCACCAATGGGGGGCCTGGAAACACCATATATTTT.

Regarding this clonotype: Possible read error: a much larger clone is one base away. The V and J genes are TRBV12-3 or TRBV12-4 and TRBJ2-1; D is unclear. CDR3 length: 11 amino acids. The CDR3 DNA reads TGTGCCAGCAGTTTATCCCGTGAGCAGCTCTTC. Encoded protein: CASSLSREQLF.

This clonotype was seen at least ten times. The CDR3, as DNA: TGTGCCAGCAGTTTATCGCTAGGGAACGGTGGCTACACCTTC. As protein: CASSLSLGNGGYTF. The chain has TRBV27 and TRBJ1-2; D is unresolved. The CDR3 contains 14 residues. With 0 bases removed from V and 7 bases from J, the gap between germline ends came to 12 bases. The V gene's germline CDR1 is MNHEY and CDR2 SMNVEV (reference sequence).

This clonotype was seen once. This sequence joins TRBV27 and TRBJ2-3; no reliable D call. CDR1 and CDR2 (germline): MNHEY, SMNVEV (reference sequence). Trimming took 6 bases from V and 5 from J, leaving 9 bases between them. This CDR3 comprises 12 residues. The CDR3 bases are TGTGCCAGCAGCGAGTGGGGAGATACGCAGTATTTT. Its protein is CASSEWGDTQYF.

The V gene is TRBV28, the J gene TRBJ2-7; D is possibly TRBD2 (5 bases). V lost 6 bases, J lost 6 bases, and 18 bases lay in between. This CDR3 is built from 14 residues. Germline loops: CDR1 MDHEN, CDR2 SYDVKM. CDR3: CASSEDSGRSEQYF. For the CDR3, the DNA is TGTGCCAGCAGCGAGGACTCTGGGCGAAGCGAGCAGTACTTC. Full variable domain (rest looked up from reference TRBV28 and TRBJ2-7): DVKVTQSSRYLVKRTGEKVFLECVQDMDHENMFWYRQDPGLGLRLIYFSYDVKMKEKGDIPEGYSVSREKKERFSLILESASTNQTSMYLCASSEDSGRSEQYFGPGTRLTVT.

There are many counts of this clonotype. V usage is TRBV3-1 and J usage is TRBJ2-7; D is uncertain. Germline CDR1 is LGHDT and CDR2 is YNNKEL (reference sequence). The V and J ends lost 6 bases and 4 bases respectively, with 10 bases between them. The CDR3 runs 12 residues. CDR3 sequence (DNA): TGTGCCAGCAGTCATTCGGGTTACGAGCAGTACTTC. Its protein product is CASSHSGYEQYF.

J is TRBJ2-1 and V is TRBV6-1, with 9 nucleotides matching TRBD2. The CDR3 runs 15 residues. J lost 4 bases, V lost 7 bases, and 8 bases had no gene match. Germline V lookup: CDR1 MNHNS, CDR2 SASEGT. The CDR3 DNA sequence: TGTGCCAGCACGTGGCGGGAGGGCCAGTACAATGAGCAGTTCTTC. Its protein is CASTWREGQYNEQFF.

The chain links TRBV5-1 to TRBJ1-1; 7 bases map to TRBD1. Germline trimming cut 4 bases from V and 1 base from J; bases unmatched to any gene: 7. This CDR3 contains 15 residues. Germline CDR1 is SGHRS and CDR2 is YFSETQ. The CDR3 spells CASSPRTGGNTEAFF. The CDR3 DNA sequence: TGCGCCAGCAGCCCCCGGACAGGAGGGAACACTGAAGCTTTCTTT.

This chain uses TRBV20-1 with TRBJ2-7, with a weak D call TRBD2 (6 bases). Germline V lookup: CDR1 DFQATT, CDR2 SNEGSKA (reference sequence). The CDR3 sequence is 15 residues long. V lost 2 bases, J lost 4 bases, and 18 bases lay in between. This chain's CDR3 is CSARRGLAYRYEQYF. The CDR3 DNA follows: TGCAGTGCTAGAAGAGGGCTAGCGTATAGGTACGAGCAGTACTTC.

The CDR3 bases are TGTGCCACCAGTCAGGGGCTCGAGCAGTACTTC. Protein: CATSQGLEQYF. The chain is built from TRBV24-1 and TRBJ2-7; perhaps TRBD1 as D (6 bases). V shed 6 bases and J shed 6 bases, with 8 bases lying between them. Germline CDR1 KGHDR, CDR2 SFDVKD. The CDR3 loop spans 11 amino acids.

This clonotype was recorded at least ten times. The chain's CDR3 is CSADPEGVAKNIQYF. In DNA, the CDR3 is TGCAGTGCTGACCCAGAGGGGGTAGCCAAAAACATTCAGTACTTC. The chain employs TRBV20-1 and TRBJ2-4; possibly TRBD1 for D (6 bases). The V end was cut by 5 bases, the J end by 0 bases, with 14 bases between. The CDR3 contains 15 residues. CDR1 and CDR2 from the germline V gene are DFQATT and SNEGSKA (reference sequence).

This clonotype was seen at least ten times. The rearrangement uses TRBV12-3 or TRBV12-4 and TRBJ2-7; tentatively, D is TRBD2 (5 bases). The V and J ends lost 6 bases and 4 bases respectively, with 13 bases between them. The CDR3 spans 13 residues. The CDR3 coding sequence is TGTGCCAGCAGATCAGCGGAAGGATACGAGCAGTACTTC. This translates into CASRSAEGYEQYF.

This clonotype was picked up many times. The V gene is TRBV6-1, the J gene TRBJ2-7; D remains ambiguous. V was clipped by 0 bases and J by 3 bases, with 6 bases between them. The CDR3 has 13 amino acids. Per the germline V gene, CDR1 is MNHNS and CDR2 is SASEGT. CDR3: CASSEAGFYEQYF. The CDR3 nucleotides are TGTGCCAGCAGTGAAGCAGGGTTCTACGAGCAGTACTTC.

This rearrangement joins TRBV10-3 to TRBJ1-5; the match to TRBD1 covers 8 bases. V gave up 4 bases and J gave up 3 bases; unmatched junction bases: 2. The V gene's germline CDR1 is ENHRY and CDR2 SYGVKD. This CDR3 has 14 amino acids. The CDR3 DNA reads TGTGCCATCAGTGGGACAGGGAACAATCAGCCCCAGCATTTT. Residues: CAISGTGNNQPQHF.

This clonotype was recorded many times. This chain uses TRBV5-1 with TRBJ2-7; the match to TRBD1 covers 8 bases. Germline loops: CDR1 SGHRS, CDR2 YFSETQ. V lost 4 bases and J lost 3; bases outside the gene matches: 6. The CDR3 sequence is 14 residues long. CDR3 in amino acids: CASSADREIYEQYF. The CDR3 DNA is TGCGCCAGCAGCGCGGACAGGGAAATCTACGAGCAGTACTTC.

This clonotype was detected ten times or more. This rearrangement joins TRBV10-3 to TRBJ2-1, with 11 bases identical to TRBD2. Germline assignment: CDR1 ENHRY and CDR2 SYGVKD. The CDR3 extends over 15 amino acids. The V gene end was trimmed by 6 bases and the J gene end by 7 bases; junction bases not matched to a gene: 8. The CDR3 loop reads CAISNSGGAFNEQFF. The CDR3, as DNA: TGTGCCATCAGCAATAGCGGGGGGGCATTTAATGAGCAGTTCTTC.

In regard to this clonotype: A clone one base away is much larger, so this may be a read error. The gene calls are TRBV20-1 and TRBJ1-6; no reliable D call. The CDR3 totals 14 residues. From germline, CDR1 is DFQATT and CDR2 SNEGSKA (reference sequence). As DNA, the CDR3 is TGCAGTGCTAGTGTGGGCTCCTATGATTCACCCCTCCACTTT. Encoded protein: CSASVGSYDSPLHF.

This sequence joins TRBV18 and TRBJ2-3; D is ambiguous. Trimming left V 3 bases short and J 1 base short, with 8 bases between. From germline, CDR1 is KGHSH and CDR2 LQKENI. CDR3 length: 14 amino acids. The CDR3 is CASSPVGRTDTQYF. The CDR3 nucleotides read TGTGCCAGCTCACCGGTCGGCCGCACAGATACGCAGTATTTT. Complete variable domain (other parts from reference TRBV18 and TRBJ2-3): NAGVMQNPRHLVRRRGQEARLRCSPMKGHSHVYWYRQLPEEGLKFMVYLQKENIIDESGMPKERFSAEFPKEGPSILRIQQVVRGDSAAYFCASSPVGRTDTQYFGPGTRLTVL.

This clonotype was seen many times. The V and J genes are TRBV7-9 and TRBJ1-2; possibly TRBD1 for D (5 bases). V gave up 4 bases and J gave up 1 base, with 10 bases separating them. This CDR3 spans 14 amino acids. CDR1 and CDR2 from the germline V gene are SEHNR and FQNEAQ (reference sequence). The CDR3 loop reads CASSSGEGNYGYTF. The CDR3 coding sequence is TGTGCCAGCAGCTCGGGGGAGGGTAACTATGGCTACACCTTC.

The sample holds many counts of this clonotype. The V call is TRBV27, the J call TRBJ2-7; TRBD1 agrees at 8 bases. V lost 3 bases to trimming and J lost 6 bases; unmatched junction nucleotides: 10. The CDR3 runs 15 residues. CDR1 is MNHEY, CDR2 SMNVEV, per germline (reference sequence). The CDR3 spells CASSFIGTGRVEQYF. CDR3 nucleotides: TGTGCCAGCAGTTTTATCGGGACAGGACGGGTCGAGCAGTACTTC.

This chain links TRBV4-1 with TRBJ1-5; D gene ambiguous. There are 15 residues in the CDR3. V lost 1 base, J lost 9 bases, and 16 bases lay in between. Germline CDR1 MGHRA, CDR2 YSYEKL. CDR3 protein: CASSQAFDGVRPQHF. The DNA of the CDR3 is TGCGCCAGCAGCCAAGCCTTTGACGGAGTACGGCCCCAGCATTTT.

V and J are TRBV4-1 and TRBJ2-1; 9 bases agree with TRBD2. Trimming at V came to 3 bases and at J to 4 bases, leaving 13 bases not matched to a gene. This CDR3 spans 18 amino acids. Germline-derived CDR1 and CDR2 are MGHRA and YSYEKL. DNA for the CDR3: TGCGCCAGCAGCCACCCCGATTCAGGGCTAGCGGGGTACAATGAGCAGTTCTTC. Amino acid sequence: CASSHPDSGLAGYNEQFF.

This clonotype showed up many times. The V and J genes are TRBV19 and TRBJ1-2; D is ambiguous. The V gene's germline CDR1 is LNHDA and CDR2 SQIVND (reference sequence). Trimming shortened V by 7 bases and J by 5 bases, and 17 bases separated the two germline ends. The CDR3 sequence is 14 residues long. The CDR3 here is CASTKWPMTYGYTF. Here the CDR3 DNA reads TGTGCCAGTACTAAGTGGCCGATGACTTATGGCTACACCTTC.